This T cell receptor (beta chain) was captured by sequencing in a study of blood T cell repertoires in COVID-19. Measured with immunoSEQ multiplex PCR; TCRdb has only the in-frame clones, and not every one. The data show 190,000 or so clones, with around 90% seen just once and approximately 6.7% held by the top ten. Trimming removed 6 bases from V and 2 bases from J, with 12 bases in between. The germline V gene encodes CDR1 MDHEN and CDR2 SYDVKM. CDR3 size: 14 residues. The sample taken for sequencing was peripheral blood. The J gene is TRBJ2-3, the V gene TRBV28; D is possibly TRBD2 (7 bases). The sequence derives from a man aged 35 to 55 with acute or convalescent COVID-19. CDR3 sequence (DNA): TGTGCCAGCAGACGAGGGGGGGCCACAGATACGCAGTATTTT. Protein: CASRRGGATDTQYF. The entire variable domain, with the rest obtained from reference TRBV28 and TRBJ2-3, is as follows: DVKVTQSSRYLVKRTGEKVFLECVQDMDHENMFWYRQDPGLGLRLIYFSYDVKMKEKGDIPEGYSVSREKKERFSLILESASTNQTSMYLCASRRGGATDTQYFGPGTRLTVL.